A single sample gave rise to the 14 T cell receptor beta chains below, sequenced in a study of T cells in localized non-small cell lung cancer. Produced via immunoSEQ multiplex PCR; TCRdb's table is partial and in-frame only. The sample has 7,500 to 9,000 clones, more than 75% seen once. The starting material was peripheral blood, obtained before any cancer treatment. The receptors were gathered from a male donor aged 60 or over with stage III lung adenocarcinoma.

The V and J genes are TRBV5-1 and TRBJ2-5; 12 positions match TRBD2. Losses at the gene ends were 2 bases for V and 5 bases for J; bases not matched to a gene: 10. CDR1 SGHRS and CDR2 YFSETQ come from the germline V gene. The CDR3 sequence is 17 residues long. CDR3 protein: CASSFRPSGRAGETQYF. CDR3 nucleotides: TGCGCCAGCAGCTTTAGGCCTAGCGGGAGGGCCGGGGAGACCCAGTACTTC.

The chain recombines TRBV2 with TRBJ2-7; TRBD1 or TRBD2 may be the D gene (6 bases each). V was cut by 4 bases and J by 2 bases, with 12 bases left in between. The CDR3 sequence is 14 residues long. Germline CDR1 SNHLY, CDR2 FYNNEI. The CDR3 nucleotides are TGTGCCAGCAGTGTGAGGGGGGTAGCCTACGAGCAGTACTTC. Protein product: CASSVRGVAYEQYF. The whole variable domain, filled in from reference TRBV2 and TRBJ2-7, reads EPEVTQTPSHQVTQMGQEVILRCVPISNHLYFYWYRQILGQKVEFLVSFYNNEISEKSEIFDDQFSVERPDGSNFTLKIRSTKLEDSAMYFCASSVRGVAYEQYFGPGTRLTVT.

This clone was observed once. The chain has TRBV19 and TRBJ2-5; TRBD2 matches at 16 bases. The CDR3 is 20 amino acids. The V gene end was trimmed by 5 bases and the J gene end by 0 bases; junction bases not matched to a gene: 12. The germline V gene encodes CDR1 LNHDA and CDR2 SQIVND (reference sequence). The CDR3 DNA is TGTGCCAGTAGTCTAGGGACTAGCGGGAGGGCCGAGGAGTACCAAGAGACCCAGTACTTC. This sequence encodes CASSLGTSGRAEEYQETQYF.

This clone appeared once. This chain uses TRBV28 with TRBJ2-3, with TRBD2 identical over 7 bases. This CDR3 contains 15 residues. Trimming cost V 3 bases and J 1 base; bases outside gene matches: 4. CDR1 and CDR2 from the germline V gene are MDHEN and SYDVKM. The CDR3 reads CASSFQSGGTDTQYF. The DNA for the CDR3 is TGTGCCAGCAGTTTTCAGAGCGGGGGCACAGATACGCAGTATTTT.

V usage is TRBV28 and J usage is TRBJ1-1, with D possibly TRBD1 on 6 matching bases. Germline lookup yields CDR1 MDHEN and CDR2 SYDVKM. The CDR3 is 15 residues long. V was pared by 4 bases and J by 0 bases, with 12 bases between. The CDR3 loop reads CASSSLGQLNTEAFF. As DNA, the CDR3 is TGTGCCAGCAGTTCCCTGGGACAATTGAACACTGAAGCTTTCTTT. Based on the CDR3 plus reference TRBV28 and TRBJ1-1, the full variable domain is DVKVTQSSRYLVKRTGEKVFLECVQDMDHENMFWYRQDPGLGLRLIYFSYDVKMKEKGDIPEGYSVSREKKERFSLILESASTNQTSMYLCASSSLGQLNTEAFFGQGTRLTVV.

This chain uses TRBV20-1 with TRBJ2-1; D not certain. CDR3 length equals 8 residues. Trimming stripped 2 bases from V and 16 bases from J, with 6 bases between. Germline V CDR1 and CDR2: DFQATT, SNEGSKA (reference sequence). CDR3 nucleotide sequence: TGCAGTGCTAGAAACGCTTTCTTC. It translates to CSARNAFF.

The chain uses TRBV5-1 and TRBJ2-7; 8 nucleotides match TRBD2. Losses at the gene ends were 5 bases for V and 6 bases for J; bases not matched to a gene: 1. Germline CDR1 and CDR2: SGHRS and YFSETQ. The CDR3 consists of 11 residues. This CDR3 reads CASRRGVEQYF. DNA for the CDR3: TGCGCCAGCAGGCGGGGGGTCGAGCAGTACTTC.

The CDR3 DNA follows: TGTGCCAGCAGCTTAGCGGTGGGTTCCACTGAAGCTTTCTTT. Translated: CASSLAVGSTEAFF. The V and J genes are TRBV7-2 and TRBJ1-1; D uncertain. Germline values: CDR1 SGHTA, CDR2 FQGNSA. V shed 0 bases and J shed 4 bases, with 9 bases lying between them. The CDR3 sequence is 14 residues long.

DNA for the CDR3: TGTGCCAGCAGAGGGACCATTAACTATGGCTACACCTTC. This gives the protein CASRGTINYGYTF. This chain connects TRBV6-1 to TRBJ1-2; the D gene is possibly TRBD1 (5 bases). The CDR3 contains 13 residues. Trimming shortened V by 6 bases and J by 1 base, and 9 bases separated the two germline ends. Germline loops: CDR1 MNHNS, CDR2 SASEGT.

The gene calls are TRBV28 and TRBJ2-3, with D perhaps matching TRBD2 (6 bases). V lost 5 bases to trimming and J lost 8 bases, with 20 bases between them. The germline gives CDR1 MDHEN, CDR2 SYDVKM. There are 15 residues in the CDR3. Written as DNA, the CDR3 is TGTGCCAGCAGTCCACCGGGACTGGACCTAGTTACGCAGTATTTT. Translating gives CASSPPGLDLVTQYF.

The rearrangement uses TRBV2 and TRBJ2-1, with TRBD1 identical over 9 bases. The V gene end was trimmed by 3 bases and the J gene end by 5 bases; junction bases not matched to a gene: 2. Per the germline V gene, CDR1 is SNHLY and CDR2 is FYNNEI. The length of the CDR3 is 14 residues. CDR3 loop: CASSEDRGDNEQFF. Written as DNA, the CDR3 is TGTGCCAGCAGTGAGGACAGGGGTGACAATGAGCAGTTCTTC.

The chain employs TRBV5-8 and TRBJ1-2; 7 bases align to TRBD1. CDR3 length: 16 amino acids. Losses at the gene ends were 3 bases for V and 4 bases for J; bases not matched to a gene: 12. Looked up from germline, CDR1 is SGHTS and CDR2 is YDEGEE. CDR3 loop: CASSWAQGGMFYGYTF. CDR3 DNA: TGTGCCAGCAGCTGGGCTCAGGGGGGAATGTTCTATGGCTACACCTTC.

The chain uses TRBV28 and TRBJ2-7, with a possible D match to TRBD2 (6 bases). The CDR3 sequence is 15 residues long. V lost 2 bases to trimming and J lost 2 bases, with 13 bases between them. Germline V gene data show CDR1 as MDHEN and CDR2 as SYDVKM. The CDR3 DNA reads as TGTGCCAGCAGTTTAGAGGACTATTCGACCTACGAGCAGTACTTC. Translation: CASSLEDYSTYEQYF.

The V call is TRBV7-3, the J call TRBJ2-2, with 8 bases fitting TRBD1. This CDR3 has 15 amino acids. The germline V gene encodes CDR1 SGHTA and CDR2 FQGTGA. The trim removed 5 bases at V and 3 bases at J, leaving 5 bases unmatched. As DNA, the CDR3 is TGTGCCAGCAGCCGGACAGGGTTGGACACCGGGGAGCTGTTTTTT. Amino acids: CASSRTGLDTGELFF.